This T cell receptor (beta chain) was captured in a study of control samples from healthy donors and cancer patients. TCRdb's table, derived via immunoSEQ multiplex PCR, lists solely in-frame clones and lacks some. The sample has about 61,000 clones, around 90% seen once. This clone was detected once. The specimen was PBMCs. This TCR was sampled from a man in his 60s with colorectal cancer.

The chain's CDR3 is CASSLEGSSYNEQFF. The CDR3 DNA sequence: TGCGCCAGCAGCTTGGAAGGGAGCTCCTACAATGAGCAGTTCTTC. The chain carries TRBV5-1 and TRBJ2-1; maybe TRBD2 (5 bases). The germline V gene encodes CDR1 SGHRS and CDR2 YFSETQ. The CDR3 runs to 15 residues. V was shortened by 0 bases and J by 0 bases, with 7 bases between the two germline ends. The whole variable domain, remainder taken from reference TRBV5-1 and TRBJ2-1, is KAGVTQTPRYLIKTRGQQVTLSCSPISGHRSVSWYQQTPGQGLQFLFEYFSETQRNKGNFPGRFSGRQFSNSRSEMNVSTLELGDSALYLCASSLEGSSYNEQFFGPGTRLTVL.